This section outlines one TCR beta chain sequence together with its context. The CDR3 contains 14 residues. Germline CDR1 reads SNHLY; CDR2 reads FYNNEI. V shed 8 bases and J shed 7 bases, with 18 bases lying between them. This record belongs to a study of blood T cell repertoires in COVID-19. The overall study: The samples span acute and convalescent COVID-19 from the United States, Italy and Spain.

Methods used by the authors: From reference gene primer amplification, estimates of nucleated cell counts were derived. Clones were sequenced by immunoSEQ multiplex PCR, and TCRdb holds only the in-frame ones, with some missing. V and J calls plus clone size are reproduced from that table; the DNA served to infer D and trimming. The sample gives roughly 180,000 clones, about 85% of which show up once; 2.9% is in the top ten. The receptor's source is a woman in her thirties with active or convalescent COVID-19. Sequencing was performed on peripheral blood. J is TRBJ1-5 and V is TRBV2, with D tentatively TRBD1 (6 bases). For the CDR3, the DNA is TGTGCCAGCCACCTAGGGGGAAGGAGGCAGCCCCAGCATTTT. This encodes CASHLGGRRQPQHF.